This T cell receptor (beta chain) was recorded in a study of human T cells and chemical hapten exposure. Time point denoted: patch test 3, about 24 weeks after DPC sensitization. Treatment given: therapeutic diphenylcyclopropenone sensitization with weekly scalp DPC. TCRdb re-derived calls from the RACE reads in MiXCR, one entry per CDR3 protein. The sample carries about 120,000 distinct CDR3 sequences, over 9% recorded once. The sequence derives from a woman aged 50 to 60 with alopecia areata. Some clones in this sample may be carry-over from other donors' samples. The sequences come from whole blood, collected in connection with sensitization to the hapten diphenylcyclopropenone (DPC).

For the CDR3, the DNA is TGCGCCAGCAGCCAGTTATCGACAGACCGTTACTATGGCTACACCTTC. Amino acids: CASSQLSTDRYYGYTF. J is TRBJ1-2 and V is TRBV4-1; D might be TRBD1 (5 bases). Germline V gene data show CDR1 as MGHRA and CDR2 as YSYEKL. The CDR3 covers 16 residues. Between the trimmed V and J ends, which lost 3 bases and 3 bases, there was a span of 17 bases.